The rows below give T cell receptor beta chains drawn from one sample of a study of a mutant IDH1 vaccine in newly diagnosed glioma. The repertoire was sequenced with immunoSEQ multiplex PCR; TCRdb's copy has only in-frame clones and lacks some. The sample has about 90,000 clones, roughly 91% seen once. Their antigens remain unidentified. Source: PBMCs, taken from a glioma patient whose treatment included an IDH1 peptide vaccine. The receptors stem from a woman aged 45-65 years with glioma. Both conserved end residues are part of each CDR3. D genes are given only for firm matches. Not all rows give a size; the values are once, few, many and, for expanded clones, a class.

15	TRBJ1-2	TRBD1	TRBV28	NA	TGTGCCAGCAGTTTATCGACAGGGAGTAGTCATGGCTACACCTTC	CASSLSTGSSHGYTF
14	TRBJ1-5	NA	TRBV19	NA	TGTGCCAGTAGTATTCTGGGGGGCAATCAGCCCCAGCATTTT	CASSILGGNQPQHF
14	TRBJ2-7	NA	TRBV9	NA	TGTGCCAGCAGCGTAGGGGGCTATAACTACGAGCAGTACTTC	CASSVGGYNYEQYF
19	TRBJ2-1	NA	TRBV12-1	once	NA	CASSFALGTSGFSSWEQFF
17	TRBJ1-5	NA	TRBV6-1	NA	TGTGCCAGCAGTGGCATTCTTAAGACACCCGCCAATCAGCCCCAGCATTTT	CASSGILKTPANQPQHF
15	TRBJ2-3	TRBD1	TRBV6-1	NA	TGTGCCAGCAGGGCCGGGACAGGGGTGGCAGATACGCAGTATTTT	CASRAGTGVADTQYF
14	TRBJ2-3	NA	TRBV5-4	once	TGTGCCAGCAGCTTAATGGGTGGCACAGATACGCAGTATTTT	CASSLMGGTDTQYF
14	TRBJ1-2	TRBD1	TRBV19	NA	TGTGCCAGTAGTATATGGGACAGTCCGTATGGCTACACCTTC	CASSIWDSPYGYTF
15	TRBJ2-3	TRBD2	TRBV19	once	TGTGCCAGTAGTATAGGGGGGAGGGCCCCAGATACGCAGTATTTT	CASSIGGRAPDTQYF
14	TRBJ2-5	TRBD2	TRBV28	NA	TGTGCCAGCACCTTAGCGGGAGGAGGTGAGACCCAGTACTTC	CASTLAGGGETQYF
15	TRBJ2-2	TRBD2	TRBV7-6	NA	TGTGCCAGCAGCTATCTAGCGGGATTCACCGGGGAGCTGTTTTTT	CASSYLAGFTGELFF
12	TRBJ2-7	TRBD1	TRBV29-1	NA	TGCAGCGCCCGACGGGACAGCTACGAGCAGTACTTC	CSARRDSYEQYF
11	TRBJ2-5	NA	TRBV27	NA	TGTGCCCGGGGTCCACAAGAGACCCAGTACTTC	CARGPQETQYF
16	TRBJ1-3	TRBD1	TRBV28	NA	TGTGCCAGCAGTTTTAGACAGGGGGCGTCTGGAAACACCATATATTTT	CASSFRQGASGNTIYF
16	TRBJ2-7	TRBD2	TRBV19	NA	TGTGCCAGTAGTATAAGACTAGCGGGAGGGTTCTACGAGCAGTACTTC	CASSIRLAGGFYEQYF
13	TRBJ2-7	NA	TRBV14	NA	TGTGCCAGCAGTCAATGGTTACAACGCGAGCAGTACTTC	CASSQWLQREQYF
18	TRBJ2-6	TRBD1	TRBV5-1	NA	TGCGCCAGCAGCTTGGCCCGGGACAGGGGGCATGGGGCCAACGTCCTGACTTTC	CASSLARDRGHGANVLTF
13	TRBJ2-1	TRBD2	TRBV29-1	NA	TGCAGCGTTGGCCCCGGGAGGGCAAATGAGCAGTTCTTC	CSVGPGRANEQFF
12	TRBJ2-7	NA	TRBV2	NA	TGTGCCAGCACACCGGACTCCTACGAGCAGTACTTC	CASTPDSYEQYF
16	TRBJ2-1	TRBD2	TRBV9	once	TGTGCCAGCAGCCCACTAGCGGGAGGGGAATACAATGAGCAGTTCTTC	CASSPLAGGEYNEQFF
16	TRBJ1-5	TRBD1	TRBV27	NA	TGTGCCAGCAGTCCCGGCCCGGGACAGGGAAGTCAGCCCCAGCATTTT	CASSPGPGQGSQPQHF
13	TRBJ2-1	NA	TRBV29-1	few	TGCAGCGTTGCGTCGGTATCCTACAATGAGCAGTTCTTC	CSVASVSYNEQFF
14	TRBJ1-4	NA	TRBV28	NA	TGTGCCAGCCTATCGGGTGCAACTAATGAAAAACTGTTTTTT	CASLSGATNEKLFF
14	TRBJ2-7	NA	TRBV28	few	TGTGCCAGCAGTTTTTCCGGGCTGGCCTACGAGCAGTACTTC	CASSFSGLAYEQYF
15	TRBJ2-1	TRBD2	TRBV18	NA	TGTGCCAGCTCACCCTGGGGGGGAGATAGTCTTGAGCAGTTCTTC	CASSPWGGDSLEQFF
15	TRBJ1-5	NA	TRBV27	few	TGTGCCAGCAGCTACCCTACGCGGGGCAATCAGCCCCAGCATTTT	CASSYPTRGNQPQHF
14	TRBJ2-1	NA	TRBV2	NA	TGTGCCAGCAGTGAAACGGGAACCTACAATGAGCAGTTCTTC	CASSETGTYNEQFF
14	TRBJ2-7	NA	TRBV6-4	NA	TGTGCCAGCGCAACGGGGCTGTCTACCTACGTGCAGTACTTC	CASATGLSTYVQYF
16	TRBJ2-3	NA	TRBV27	once	TGTGCCAGCAGTTTTGCCCGGGAGAGGCACACAGATACGCAGTATTTT	CASSFARERHTDTQYF
14	TRBJ2-5	NA	TRBV6-6	NA	TGTGCCAGCAGTTTACAGGGTTCAGGAGAGACCCAGTACTTC	CASSLQGSGETQYF
12	TRBJ1-2	TRBD1	TRBV6-5	once	TGTGCCAGCAGTGGACAGGGGTATGGCTACACCTTC	CASSGQGYGYTF
15	TRBJ1-1	NA	TRBV4-2	NA	TGTGCCAGCAGCCAAGAGGGGGGAGGGAGCACTGAAGCTTTCTTT	CASSQEGGGSTEAFF
15	TRBJ2-7	TRBD2	TRBV27	NA	TGTGCCAGCAGGGGGACGGGAGGGCCTCCCTACGAGCAGTACTTC	CASRGTGGPPYEQYF
15	TRBJ2-3	NA	TRBV18	NA	TGTGCCAGCTCACCCCCCGGGGGGCGGACAGATACGCAGTATTTT	CASSPPGGRTDTQYF
15	TRBJ2-7	TRBD2	TRBV9	NA	TGTGCCAGCAGCGTAGGCGGGGGGACCACCTACGAGCAGTACTTC	CASSVGGGTTYEQYF
13	TRBJ1-4	NA	TRBV7-9	NA	TGTGCCAGCAGCCACCGGGGCGGTGAAAAACTGTTTTTT	CASSHRGGEKLFF
11	TRBJ2-7	NA	TRBV7-9	NA	TGTGCCAGCAGCCCCAACTACGAGCAGTACTTC	CASSPNYEQYF
13	TRBJ2-7	NA	TRBV19	once	TGTGCCAGTAGCACTCTGTACTCCTACGAGCAGTACTTC	CASSTLYSYEQYF
15	TRBJ2-1	NA	TRBV6-1	NA	TGTGCCAGCTGCCGGGACTCAGGGGCCTACAATGAGCAGTTCTTC	CASCRDSGAYNEQFF
14	TRBJ1-2	NA	TRBV19	NA	TGTGCCAGTAGGGAAGTGGGATTTAACTATGGCTACACCTTC	CASREVGFNYGYTF
15	TRBJ2-1	TRBD2	TRBV11-2	NA	TGTGCCAGCAGCTCCCTAGCGGGAGTAGAATGGGAGCAGTTCTTC	CASSSLAGVEWEQFF
14	TRBJ1-1	NA	TRBV6-5	few	TGTGCCAGCACCCGAGGGGGAGAGTACACTGAAGCTTTCTTT	CASTRGGEYTEAFF
13	TRBJ2-5	NA	TRBV19	NA	TGTGCCTGCGCCGTGGGACCTCAAGAGACCCAGTACTTC	CACAVGPQETQYF
14	TRBJ1-1	NA	TRBV6-1	NA	TGTGCCAGCAGTGAGGGGGTAGGTAGGACTGAAGCTTTCTTT	CASSEGVGRTEAFF
13	TRBJ2-7	NA	TRBV19	few	TGTGCCACAAAGGACACCCGTTCCTACGAGCAGTACTTC	CATKDTRSYEQYF
16	TRBJ2-1	NA	TRBV4-1	NA	TGCGCCAGCAGCCAAGTTAGATCCCTCTCCTACAATGAGCAGTTCTTC	CASSQVRSLSYNEQFF
11	TRBJ2-7	NA	TRBV2	NA	TGTGCCAGCAGTGGCGGCAGGGAGCAGTACTTC	CASSGGREQYF